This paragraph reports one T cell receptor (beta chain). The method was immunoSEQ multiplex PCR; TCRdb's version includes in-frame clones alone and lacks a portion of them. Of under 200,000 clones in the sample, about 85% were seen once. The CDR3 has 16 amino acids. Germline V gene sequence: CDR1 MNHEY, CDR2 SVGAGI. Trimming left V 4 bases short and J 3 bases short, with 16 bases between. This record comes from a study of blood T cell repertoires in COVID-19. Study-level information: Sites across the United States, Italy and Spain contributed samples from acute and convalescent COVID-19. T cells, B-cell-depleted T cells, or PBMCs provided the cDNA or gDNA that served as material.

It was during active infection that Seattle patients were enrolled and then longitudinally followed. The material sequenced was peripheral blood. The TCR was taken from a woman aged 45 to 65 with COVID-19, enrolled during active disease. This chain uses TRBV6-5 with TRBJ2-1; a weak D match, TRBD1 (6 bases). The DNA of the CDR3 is TGTGCCAGCAGTTCCCGGGACATCAATCTCTACAATGAGCAGTTCTTC. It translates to CASSSRDINLYNEQFF.